Detailed here is one T cell receptor (beta chain). A read error is possible here, since a much larger clone lies one base away. These data originate in a study of glioma-infiltrating T cells. CDR3 length: 14 amino acids. Trimming took 8 bases from V and 10 from J; bases not matched to a gene: 12. Per the germline V gene, CDR1 is SNHLY and CDR2 is FYNNEI. TCR alpha and beta CDR3 regions were amplified from RNA using iRepertoire nested multiplex PCR. Input was 100-400 ng of tissue mRNA or PBMC total RNA. TCRdb passed the multiplex PCR reads through MiXCR, listing each CDR3 protein once. This repertoire shows about 180,000 distinct CDR3 sequences, around 45% found once; its top ten account for around 5.3%.

J is TRBJ2-1 and V is TRBV2, with TRBD1 matching over 9 bases. The TCR was taken from a human donor with low-grade glioma or glioblastoma, undergoing nonglioma brain surgery, or in good health (not recorded which). Sample: glioma tissue, nonneoplastic brain tissue, or PBMCs (not recorded which). CDR3 in DNA: TGTGCCAGCGTTAATCCGGGACAGGGAGGCGAGCAGTTCTTC. Its protein product is CASVNPGQGGEQFF.